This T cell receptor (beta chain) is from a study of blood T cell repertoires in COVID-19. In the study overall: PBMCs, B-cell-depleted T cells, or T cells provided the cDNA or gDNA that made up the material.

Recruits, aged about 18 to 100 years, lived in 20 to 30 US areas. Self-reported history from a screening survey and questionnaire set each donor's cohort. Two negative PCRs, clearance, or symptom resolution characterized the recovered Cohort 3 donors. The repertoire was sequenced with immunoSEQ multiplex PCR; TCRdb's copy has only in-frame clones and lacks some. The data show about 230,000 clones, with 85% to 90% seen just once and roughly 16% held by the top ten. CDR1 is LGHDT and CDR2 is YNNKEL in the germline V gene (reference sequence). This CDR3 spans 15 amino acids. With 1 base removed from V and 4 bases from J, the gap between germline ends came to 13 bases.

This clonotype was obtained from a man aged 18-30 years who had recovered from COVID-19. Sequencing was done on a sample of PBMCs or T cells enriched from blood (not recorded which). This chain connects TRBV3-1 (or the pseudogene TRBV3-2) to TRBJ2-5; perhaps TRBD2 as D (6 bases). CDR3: CASSQGGRDLETQYF. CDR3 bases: TGTGCCAGCAGCCAAGGGGGTAGGGACTTAGAGACCCAGTACTTC.